The 26 T cell receptor beta chains listed next were all sequenced from one sample in a study of blood T cells in healthy people across ages. For the second PCR, which ran for about 7 to 12 cycles, a sample-barcoded 5' primer and a J-beta primer mix were used. Via MiXCR, TCRdb re-called the 5' RACE reads, giving one row per CDR3 protein. The table has under 950,000 distinct CDR3 sequences, about a fifth seen once. Source material: blood. These receptor sequences come from a man in his 70s in good health.

In this sample, this clonotype turned up many times. This chain links TRBV10-3 with TRBJ2-1; 12 bases align to TRBD2. This CDR3 has 14 amino acids. The germline V gene encodes CDR1 ENHRY and CDR2 SYGVKD. Germline trimming cut 4 bases from V and 10 bases from J; bases unmatched to any gene: 5. The CDR3 sequence is CAISGLAGESEQFF. CDR3 DNA: TGTGCCATCAGTGGACTAGCGGGAGAATCCGAGCAGTTCTTC.

This clonotype was detected only a few times. The chain employs TRBV20-1 and TRBJ1-4; D not certain. The V end lost 3 bases, the J end lost 8 bases, and 13 bases lay between the germline ends. The CDR3 is made up of 13 amino acids. CDR1 is DFQATT and CDR2 is SNEGSKA in the germline V gene (reference sequence). CDR3 bases: TGCAGTGCTAGTTCGCGGCTCCCAGAAAAACTGTTTTTT. It yields the protein CSASSRLPEKLFF.

The CDR3 bases are TGTGCCAGCAACCAGGACAGCTCTGGGGCCAACGTCCTGACTTTC. Its protein product is CASNQDSSGANVLTF. The chain is built from TRBV2 and TRBJ2-6; D might be TRBD1 (6 bases). V lost 7 bases, J lost 0 bases, and 10 bases lay in between. Per the germline V gene, CDR1 is SNHLY and CDR2 is FYNNEI. CDR3 length: 15 residues. The whole variable domain, remainder taken from reference TRBV2 and TRBJ2-6, is EPEVTQTPSHQVTQMGQEVILRCVPISNHLYFYWYRQILGQKVEFLVSFYNNEISEKSEIFDDQFSVERPDGSNFTLKIRSTKLEDSAMYFCASNQDSSGANVLTFGAGSRLTVL.

V usage is TRBV14 and J usage is TRBJ1-1, with no clear D. This CDR3 is built from 13 residues. Germline V gene data show CDR1 as SGHDN and CDR2 as FVKESK. The V gene lost 0 bases and the J gene lost 11 bases, with 13 bases spanning the gap. The CDR3 reads CASSQDHRGMAFF. CDR3 coding DNA: TGTGCCAGCAGCCAAGATCACCGAGGCATGGCTTTCTTT.

The rearrangement uses TRBV7-6 and TRBJ2-3; D is perhaps TRBD1 (5 bases). Trimming stripped 6 bases from V and 5 bases from J, with 15 bases between. The CDR3 contains 14 residues. The germline CDR1 and CDR2 sequences are SGHVS and FNYEAQ. The CDR3 here is CASSSQGALDTQYF. CDR3 nucleotide sequence: TGTGCCAGCAGTTCTCAAGGGGCGTTAGATACGCAGTATTTT.

V usage is TRBV12-3 or TRBV12-4 and J usage is TRBJ2-1, with D unresolved. The J call could be wrong; TRBJ2-7 is a better fit for the DNA end. The CDR3 loop spans 11 amino acids. The CDR3 protein is CASSPGSEQYV. The CDR3 DNA is TGTGCCAGCAGCCCCGGTTCCGAGCAGTACGTC.

The chain uses TRBV5-1 and TRBJ2-3; a weak D match, TRBD2 (6 bases). Germline V CDR1 and CDR2: SGHRS, YFSETQ. There are 14 residues in the CDR3. V shed 7 bases and J shed 0 bases, with 12 bases lying between them. The CDR3 bases are TGCGCCAGCGGGCGACTAGAGAGCACAGATACGCAGTATTTT. Its protein product is CASGRLESTDTQYF.

This clonotype was detected a few times. V is TRBV3-1 and J is TRBJ1-6; TRBD1 matches at 8 bases. Germline values: CDR1 LGHDT, CDR2 YNNKEL (reference sequence). The CDR3 has 15 residues. The V and J ends lost 6 bases and 8 bases, in that order; junction bases with no gene match: 9. In DNA, the CDR3 is TGTGCCAGCAGTGATGGACAGGGTGCGCATTCACCCCTCCACTTT. Protein sequence: CASSDGQGAHSPLHF.

This clonotype was counted between two and nine times. The chain carries TRBV5-1 and TRBJ1-6, with D unclear. V was pared by 2 bases and J by 7 bases, with 10 bases between. Germline values: CDR1 SGHRS, CDR2 YFSETQ. This CDR3 contains 14 residues. The CDR3 DNA reads as TGCGCCAGCAGCTTCGACGGCATAAATTCACCCCTCCACTTT. Translated, it gives CASSFDGINSPLHF.

The chain combines TRBV7-2 with TRBJ2-1, with a weak D call TRBD2 (5 bases). With the DNA end fitting TRBJ2-5 better, the J assignment may be wrong. The CDR3 has 14 amino acids. CDR1 SGHTA and CDR2 FQGNSA come from the germline V gene. Written as DNA, the CDR3 is TGTGCCAGCAGCTTAGGGACTTTCACGGAGACCCAGTACTTC. Its protein product is CASSLGTFTETQYF.

This clonotype was counted only a few times. The chain uses TRBV27 and TRBJ2-7, with a weak D call TRBD1 (6 bases). The CDR3 runs to 15 residues. CDR1 is MNHEY and CDR2 is SMNVEV in the germline V gene (reference sequence). V was pared by 4 bases and J by 5 bases, with 18 bases between. CDR3 DNA: TGTGCCAGCAGTTCCTCCCCGAACAGGGTCCACGAGCAGTACGTC. Amino acids: CASSSSPNRVHEQYV.

This clonotype was counted a few times. The V call is TRBV6-2 or TRBV6-3, the J call TRBJ2-3; 8 bases align to TRBD2. Per the germline V gene, CDR1 is MNHEY and CDR2 is SVGEGT. V was clipped by 10 bases and J by 1 base; unmatched bases: 7. The CDR3 is 14 amino acids. The CDR3 region is CATMGAGGTDTQYF. CDR3 bases: TGTGCCACCATGGGAGCGGGGGGCACAGATACGCAGTATTTT.

The genes are TRBV7-8 and TRBJ2-1; TRBD2 aligns across 7 bases. The germline CDR1 and CDR2 sequences are SGHVS and FQNEAQ. V lost 1 base, J lost 5 bases, and 11 bases stayed unmatched. The CDR3 is made up of 17 amino acids. As DNA, the CDR3 is TGTGCCAGCAGCTTAGGACGGGGGGAGGCCCCCCACAATGAGCAGTTCTTC. This sequence encodes CASSLGRGEAPHNEQFF.

This clonotype has a handful of counts. This chain connects TRBV23-1 to TRBJ2-3; 9 nucleotides agree with TRBD2. TRBV23-1 is an ORF, with its function uncertain. There are 17 residues in the CDR3. V was pared by 3 bases and J by 2 bases, with 9 bases of the junction left unmatched. DNA of the CDR3: TGCGCCAGCAGTCATCGGACTAGCGTATACTTCACAGATACGCAGTATTTT. Translated: CASSHRTSVYFTDTQYF.

This clonotype was counted a few times. This chain joins TRBV20-1 and TRBJ2-7, with 8 bases lining up with TRBD1. This CDR3 comprises 15 residues. The V gene's germline CDR1 is DFQATT and CDR2 SNEGSKA (reference sequence). The trim removed 3 bases at V and 2 bases at J, leaving 9 bases unmatched. The CDR3 DNA follows: TGCAGTGCTAGCCCTGGACAGGGAGGACCCTACGAGCAGTACTTC. Protein sequence: CSASPGQGGPYEQYF.

CDR3 sequence: CASSQGAEQYF. The DNA for the CDR3 is TGTGCCAGCAGCCAAGGGGCTGAACAGTACTTC. The chain recombines TRBV3-1 with TRBJ2-7; D gene uncertain. In germline, CDR1 is LGHDT, CDR2 YNNKEL (reference sequence). V shed 1 base and J shed 10 bases, with 8 bases lying between them. This CDR3 comprises 11 residues.

The genes are TRBV12-3 or TRBV12-4 and TRBJ1-3; 11 nucleotides agree with TRBD1. The CDR3 extends over 15 amino acids. V lost 3 bases, J lost 6 bases, and 4 bases stayed unmatched. This CDR3 is CASSFGTGGVNTIYF. DNA for the CDR3: TGTGCCAGCAGTTTTGGGACAGGGGGAGTAAACACCATATATTTT.

This clonotype was seen a few times. This rearrangement joins TRBV28 to TRBJ1-4; the D is unclear. V was shortened by 6 bases and J by 8 bases, with 16 bases between the two germline ends. This CDR3 is 14 amino acids long. The germline CDR1 and CDR2 sequences are MDHEN and SYDVKM. The CDR3 sequence: CASSQSPGVEKLFF. Written as DNA, the CDR3 is TGTGCCAGCAGCCAATCCCCCGGGGTAGAAAAACTGTTTTTT.

The V and J genes are TRBV20-1 and TRBJ2-3; tentatively, D is TRBD2 (5 bases). V was shortened by 3 bases and J by 1 base, with 17 bases between the two germline ends. The germline gives CDR1 DFQATT, CDR2 SNEGSKA (reference sequence). This CDR3 is 16 amino acids long. CDR3 nucleotide sequence: TGCAGTGCTAGGGACTTGACGCCGACTCGCACAGATACGCAGTATTTT. Residues: CSARDLTPTRTDTQYF.

The V and J genes are TRBV7-2 and TRBJ1-2, with 7 bases lining up with TRBD1. Looked up from germline, CDR1 is SGHTA and CDR2 is FQGNSA. V dropped 1 base and J dropped 6; count of bases not matched to a gene: 8. This CDR3 spans 15 amino acids. CDR3 amino acids: CASSLGGDRANGYTF. In nucleotides, the CDR3 is TGTGCCAGCAGCTTAGGGGGTGACAGGGCGAATGGCTACACCTTC.

The chain links TRBV14 to TRBJ1-1; 11 nucleotides align to TRBD1. J was trimmed by 8 bases and V by 4 bases; bases with no gene match: 6. The CDR3 sequence is 14 residues long. Germline loops: CDR1 SGHDN, CDR2 FVKESK. The CDR3 sequence is CASSLAWTGGEAFF. DNA of the CDR3: TGTGCCAGCAGCCTCGCCTGGACAGGGGGCGAAGCTTTCTTT.

The table lists this clonotype with a few counts. The chain employs TRBV5-4 and TRBJ1-2; the D is unclear. Trimming pared 2 bases from V and 0 bases from J, leaving 11 bases between. CDR3 length: 15 residues. Germline CDR1 and CDR2: SGHNT and YYREEE (reference sequence). In DNA form, the CDR3 reads TGTGCCAGCAGCTTAAAACGGGAGGCTAACTATGGCTACACCTTC. It specifies CASSLKREANYGYTF.

This clonotype has ten or more counts. The V and J genes are TRBV29-1 and TRBJ2-3, with TRBD2 identical over 13 bases. Per the germline V gene, CDR1 is SQVTM and CDR2 is ANQGSEA. The CDR3 length is 15 residues. J was trimmed by 7 bases and V by 6 bases; bases with no gene match: 10. CDR3 coding DNA: TGCAGCGTCGAAACTAGCGGGGGGGCCTTTCATACGCAGTATTTT. Translation: CSVETSGGAFHTQYF.

The chain joins TRBV12-3 or TRBV12-4 to TRBJ1-1; no reliable D call. Trimming removed 3 bases at V and 1 base at J, with 9 bases between. The CDR3 consists of 14 residues. CDR3 nucleotide sequence: TGTGCCAGCAGTTTTTCCGGGAGGAACACTGAAGCTTTCTTT. Protein product: CASSFSGRNTEAFF.

This clonotype was seen repeatedly, ten times or more. V and J are TRBV5-1 and TRBJ2-7; 11 bases map to TRBD2. The V gene's germline CDR1 is SGHRS and CDR2 YFSETQ. This CDR3 is built from 16 residues. The J segment lost 2 bases and the V segment lost 3 bases, leaving 7 bases of the junction unmatched. The CDR3 sequence: CASSYSGTSGTYEQYF. The CDR3 nucleotides are TGCGCCAGCAGCTACTCCGGGACTAGCGGAACCTACGAGCAGTACTTC.

This clonotype was found a few times. The chain carries TRBV5-1 and TRBJ1-3, with TRBD1 as a possible D gene (6 bases). The CDR3 loop spans 14 amino acids. Per the germline V gene, CDR1 is SGHRS and CDR2 is YFSETQ. V gave up 4 bases and J gave up 4 bases, with 12 bases separating them. This chain's CDR3 is CASSVQGEGNTIYF. The CDR3 bases are TGCGCCAGCAGCGTACAGGGTGAGGGAAACACCATATATTTT.